This entry describes one T cell receptor beta chain. The CDR3 is 12 residues long. Germline CDR1 and CDR2: DFQATT and SNEGSKA (reference sequence). V shed 6 bases and J 6 bases; nucleotides not matched to a gene: 3. 0.5 to 1 ug RNA was reverse transcribed with random hexamers. Coverage of TCR beta CDR3 amplification by immunoSEQ multiplex PCR extended to 54 Vbeta and 13 Jbeta. One entry per CDR3 protein results from TCRdb running MiXCR on the immunoSEQ multiplex PCR reads. The sample consists of about 140,000 distinct CDR3 sequences, 95% of them appearing once. The data are from a study of CD8 T cells in Susac syndrome.

The sequence was collected from a human donor with Susac syndrome. Sequencing was carried out using CD4+ T cells from PBMCs. The rearrangement links TRBV20-1 to TRBJ2-2; 8 nucleotides agree with TRBD2. The DNA for the CDR3 is TGCAGTGCCCGGGAGGGCTCCGGGGAGCTGTTTTTT. Amino acid sequence: CSAREGSGELFF.